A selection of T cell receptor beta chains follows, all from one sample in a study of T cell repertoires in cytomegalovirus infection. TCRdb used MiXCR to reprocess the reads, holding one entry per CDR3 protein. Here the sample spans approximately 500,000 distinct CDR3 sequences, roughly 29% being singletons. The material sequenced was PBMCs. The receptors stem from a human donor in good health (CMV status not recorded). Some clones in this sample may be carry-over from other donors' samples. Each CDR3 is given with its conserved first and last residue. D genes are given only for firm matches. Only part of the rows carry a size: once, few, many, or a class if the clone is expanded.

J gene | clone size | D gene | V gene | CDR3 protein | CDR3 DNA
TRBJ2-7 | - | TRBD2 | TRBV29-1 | CSVETSGNYEQYF | TGCAGCGTTGAAACTAGCGGGAACTACGAGCAGTACTTC
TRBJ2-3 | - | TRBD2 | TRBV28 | CASSELGLAGGLTDTQYF | TGTGCCAGCAGTGAATTGGGACTAGCGGGAGGGCTCACAGATACGCAGTATTTT
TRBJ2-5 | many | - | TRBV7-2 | CASSLGHKTQYF | TGTGCCAGCAGCTTAGGCCATAAGACCCAGTACTTC
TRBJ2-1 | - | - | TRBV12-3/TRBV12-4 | CASSLAGGAGMEQFF | TGTGCCAGCAGTTTAGCTGGCGGGGCAGGGATGGAGCAGTTCTTC
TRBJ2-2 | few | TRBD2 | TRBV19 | CASSMGLAGGLQSTGELFF | TGTGCCAGTAGTATGGGACTAGCGGGAGGGCTTCAAAGCACCGGGGAGCTGTTTTTT
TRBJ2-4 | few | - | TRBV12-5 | CASPGGTNIQYF | TGTGCTAGTCCGGGGGGCACAAACATTCAGTACTTC
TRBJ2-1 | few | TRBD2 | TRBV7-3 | CASSPDQWLAGDNEQFF | TGTGCCAGCAGCCCTGACCAATGGCTAGCGGGAGACAATGAGCAGTTCTTC
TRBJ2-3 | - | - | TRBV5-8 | CASSFPFRRAGDTQYF | TGTGCCAGCAGCTTTCCATTTCGCAGGGCCGGAGATACGCAGTATTTT
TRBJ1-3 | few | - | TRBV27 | CASREQGGGNTIYF | TGTGCCAGCAGGGAACAGGGAGGTGGAAACACCATATATTTT
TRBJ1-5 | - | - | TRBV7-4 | CASSLGHLSNQPQHF | TGTGCCAGCAGCTTGGGACATCTTAGCAATCAGCCCCAGCATTTT
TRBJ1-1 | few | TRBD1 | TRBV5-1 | CASSIGTGGLNTEAFF | TGCGCCAGCAGCATAGGGACAGGGGGCTTGAACACTGAAGCTTTCTTT
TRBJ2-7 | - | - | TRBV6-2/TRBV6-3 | CASSYKGGLSYEQYF | TGTGCCAGCAGTTATAAAGGTGGACTTTCCTACGAGCAGTACTTC
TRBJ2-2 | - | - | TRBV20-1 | CSASPGLNTGELFF | TGCAGTGCTAGCCCTGGATTGAACACCGGGGAGCTGTTTTTT
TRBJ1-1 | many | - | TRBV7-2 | CASSLDVTEAFF | TGTGCCAGCAGCTTAGACGTCACTGAAGCTTTCTTT
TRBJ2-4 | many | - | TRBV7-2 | CASSLAIGVDIQYF | TGTGCCAGCAGCTTAGCCATTGGGGTGGACATTCAGTACTTC
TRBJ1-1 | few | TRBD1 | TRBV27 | CASSTRQGAGTEAFF | TGTGCCAGCAGTACCCGACAGGGGGCGGGCACTGAAGCTTTCTTT
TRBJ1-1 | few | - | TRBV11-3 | CASSLGRKAEAFF | TGTGCCAGCAGCTTAGGGCGAAAGGCCGAAGCTTTCTTT
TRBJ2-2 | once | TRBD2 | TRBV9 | CASSPHPPSGLNTGELFF | TGTGCCAGCAGCCCACACCCCCCTAGCGGATTGAACACCGGGGAGCTGTTTTTT
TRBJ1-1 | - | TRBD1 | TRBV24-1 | CATSDWTGGAFF | TGTGCCACCAGTGATTGGACAGGGGGAGCTTTCTTT
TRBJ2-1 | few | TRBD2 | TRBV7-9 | CASSFGGDGNEQFF | TGTGCCAGCAGCTTCGGGGGGGATGGCAATGAGCAGTTCTTC
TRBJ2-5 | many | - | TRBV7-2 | CASSRTANSQETQYF | TGTGCCAGCAGCCGGACAGCAAATAGCCAAGAGACCCAGTACTTC
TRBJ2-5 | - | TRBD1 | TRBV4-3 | CASSQAGTGGLGQETQYF | TGCGCCAGCAGCCAGGCCGGGACAGGGGGCCTAGGGCAAGAGACCCAGTACTTC
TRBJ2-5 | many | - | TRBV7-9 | CASSAGQYTYF | TGTGCCAGCAGCGCCGGACAGTACACGTACTTC
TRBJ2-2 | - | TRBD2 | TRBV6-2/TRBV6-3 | CASRAETSGPGELFF | TGTGCCAGCAGGGCGGAGACTAGCGGGCCCGGGGAGCTGTTTTTT
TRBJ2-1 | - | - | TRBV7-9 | CASSLRLVHEQFF | TGTGCCAGCAGCCTAAGACTAGTCCATGAGCAGTTCTTC
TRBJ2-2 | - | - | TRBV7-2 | CASSLVARTGELFF | TGTGCCAGCAGCTTAGTAGCGAGAACCGGGGAGCTGTTTTTT
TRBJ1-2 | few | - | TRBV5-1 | CASSPEPGRRIRIYGYTF | TGCGCCAGCAGTCCGGAACCGGGACGCCGAATTAGAATCTATGGCTACACCTTC
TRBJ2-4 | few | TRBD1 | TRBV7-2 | CASSSPGQGRGIQYF | TGTGCCAGCAGCTCGCCGGGACAGGGGAGAGGCATTCAGTACTTC
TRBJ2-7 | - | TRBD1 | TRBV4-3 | CASSQRQGRYEQYF | TGCGCCAGCAGCCAACGACAGGGGAGGTACGAGCAGTACTTC
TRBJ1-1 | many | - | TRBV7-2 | CASSFGHSNTEAFF | TGTGCCAGCAGCTTTGGACACTCGAACACTGAAGCTTTCTTT
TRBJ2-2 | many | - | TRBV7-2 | CASSLDVAWTGELFF | TGTGCCAGCAGCTTAGATGTCGCCTGGACCGGGGAGCTGTTTTTT
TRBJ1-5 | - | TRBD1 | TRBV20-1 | CSASDRGMNQPQHF | TGCAGTGCCTCCGACAGGGGGATGAATCAGCCCCAGCATTTT
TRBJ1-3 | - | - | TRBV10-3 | CAITPRDRPGNTIYF | TGTGCCATCACCCCACGGGACCGACCCGGAAACACCATATATTTT
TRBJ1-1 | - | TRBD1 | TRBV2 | CASRGDRATEAFF | TGTGCCAGCAGGGGAGACAGGGCCACTGAAGCTTTCTTT
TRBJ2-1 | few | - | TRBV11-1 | CASSLGGLGEQFF | TGTGCCAGCAGCTTAGGAGGTTTAGGGGAGCAGTTCTTC
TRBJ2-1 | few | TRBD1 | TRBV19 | CASSILGTGNEQFF | TGTGCCAGTAGTATTCTGGGGACAGGCAATGAGCAGTTCTTC
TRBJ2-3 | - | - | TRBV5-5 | CASSLREGADTQYF | TGTGCCAGCAGCTTGCGAGAGGGCGCAGATACGCAGTATTTT
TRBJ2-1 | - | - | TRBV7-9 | CASSSLYRAGEKLNEQFF | TGTGCCAGCAGCTCCCTTTATCGGGCAGGGGAAAAGTTGAATGAGCAGTTCTTC
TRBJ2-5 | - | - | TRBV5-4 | CASSPGLVQRSQETQYF | TGTGCCAGCAGCCCGGGACTGGTACAAAGGTCACAAGAGACCCAGTACTTC
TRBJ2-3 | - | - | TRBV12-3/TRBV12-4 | CASSLAGASTQYF | TGTGCCAGCAGTTTAGCGGGGGCTAGTACGCAGTATTTT
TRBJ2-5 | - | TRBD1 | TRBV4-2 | CASSARTGTFQETQYF | TGTGCCAGCAGCGCCCGGACAGGGACCTTCCAAGAGACCCAGTACTTC
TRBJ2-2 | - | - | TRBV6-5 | CASSYMPGELFF | TGTGCCAGCAGTTATATGCCCGGGGAGCTGTTTTTT
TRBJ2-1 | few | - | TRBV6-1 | CASSETVLVYNEQFF | TGTGCCAGCAGTGAAACAGTGCTTGTCTACAATGAGCAGTTCTTC
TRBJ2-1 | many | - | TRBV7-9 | CASSLSGYYNEQFF | TGTGCCAGCAGCTTATCAGGCTACTACAATGAGCAGTTCTTC
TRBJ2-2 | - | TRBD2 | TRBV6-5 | CASSAYHGLAGVVGELFF | TGTGCCAGCAGTGCCTACCATGGACTAGCGGGAGTAGTCGGGGAGCTGTTTTTT
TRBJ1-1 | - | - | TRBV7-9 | CASMEVVNTEAFF | TGTGCCAGCATGGAGGTGGTGAACACTGAAGCTTTCTTT
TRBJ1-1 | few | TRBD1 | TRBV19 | CASRYPGGRGTEAFF | TGTGCCAGTCGGTATCCAGGGGGCCGGGGCACTGAAGCTTTCTTT
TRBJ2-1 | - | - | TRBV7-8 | CASSPRRVSDNEQFF | TGTGCCAGCAGCCCCCGCAGGGTCAGTGACAATGAGCAGTTCTTC
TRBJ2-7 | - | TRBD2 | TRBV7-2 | CASRGGSGSSYEQYF | TGTGCCAGCAGGGGGGGGAGCGGGAGCTCCTACGAGCAGTACTTC
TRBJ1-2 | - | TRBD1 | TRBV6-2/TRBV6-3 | CASGAGTAGGGDGYTF | TGTGCCAGTGGAGCCGGGACAGCTGGCGGTGGCGATGGCTACACCTTC
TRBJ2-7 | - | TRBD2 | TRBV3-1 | CASSQTSGRAGNEQYF | TGTGCCAGCAGCCAGACCAGCGGGAGGGCCGGGAACGAGCAGTACTTC
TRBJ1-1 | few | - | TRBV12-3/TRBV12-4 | CASQGEIGAFF | TGTGCCAGCCAGGGCGAGATTGGAGCTTTCTTT